These 6 T cell receptor beta chains share one sample of origin, sequenced in a study of cytomegalovirus exposure and HLA in healthy donors. This table comes from immunoSEQ multiplex PCR, and its TCRdb copy is limited to in-frame clones, with some not included. The table includes 250,000 to 400,000 clones, roughly 88% detected once. The source material was PBMCs. These receptors originate from a man aged 25-45 years in good health and CMV-seronegative.

J is TRBJ2-7 and V is TRBV5-1, with 9 positions matching TRBD1. V shed 4 bases and J 2 bases; nucleotides not matched to a gene: 10. Germline V CDR1 and CDR2: SGHRS, YFSETQ. The CDR3 runs to 16 residues. The CDR3 sequence is CASSPDWDRVTYEQYF. Written as DNA, the CDR3 is TGCGCCAGCAGCCCAGATTGGGACAGGGTTACCTACGAGCAGTACTTC.

The V and J genes are TRBV7-2 and TRBJ1-2, with 8 bases lining up with TRBD1. Germline-derived CDR1 and CDR2 are SGHTA and FQGNSA. The J segment lost 2 bases and the V segment lost 5 bases, leaving 10 bases of the junction unmatched. The CDR3 has 16 amino acids. The CDR3 here is CASSPRTGTLNYGYTF. DNA for the CDR3: TGTGCCAGCAGCCCTCGGACAGGGACTTTAAACTATGGCTACACCTTC.

The V and J genes are TRBV7-8 and TRBJ2-1, with 7 nucleotides matching TRBD2. J lost 0 bases, V lost 1 base, and 9 bases had no gene match. The CDR3 loop spans 18 amino acids. Per the germline V gene, CDR1 is SGHVS and CDR2 is FQNEAQ. As DNA, the CDR3 is TGTGCCAGCAGCTTAGTTCTGATAGCGGGCTTCTCCTACAATGAGCAGTTCTTC. It codes for CASSLVLIAGFSYNEQFF. Filled out from reference TRBV7-8 and TRBJ2-1, the complete variable domain reads GAGVSQSPRYKVAKRGQDVALRCDPISGHVSLFWYQQALGQGPEFLTYFQNEAQLDKSGLPSDRFFAERPEGSVSTLKIQRTQQEDSAVYLCASSLVLIAGFSYNEQFFGPGTRLTVL.

This chain connects TRBV11-3 to TRBJ1-1; no definite D call. Per germline, CDR1 SGHNT and CDR2 YENEEA. Trimming cost V 0 bases and J 11 bases, with 13 bases left between them. CDR3 length: 13 amino acids. The CDR3 DNA sequence: TGTGCCAGCAGCTTAGATTCTCAGAGGCAGGCTTTCTTT. It yields the protein CASSLDSQRQAFF.

This clone was observed a handful of times. Other DNA sequences in the same sample also yield this CDR3. The rearrangement joins TRBV19 to TRBJ2-7; 7 positions match TRBD2. CDR3 size: 15 residues. V lost 1 base and J lost 0; bases outside the gene matches: 3. Germline CDR1 reads LNHDA; CDR2 reads SQIVND (reference sequence). CDR3 region: CASSIGQRGSYEQYF. CDR3 coding DNA: TGTGCCAGTAGTATAGGGCAGCGGGGCTCCTACGAGCAGTACTTC.

The chain links TRBV6-6 to TRBJ1-6; the match to TRBD1 covers 7 bases. The V gene end was trimmed by 7 bases and the J gene end by 5 bases; junction bases not matched to a gene: 5. Germline V lookup: CDR1 MNHNY, CDR2 SVGAGI (reference sequence). The CDR3 is made up of 14 amino acids. The CDR3 sequence: CASTPGGNNSPLHF. The CDR3 DNA follows: TGTGCCAGCACCCCAGGGGGGAATAATTCACCCCTCCACTTT.